This T cell receptor beta chain was retrieved from a study of blood T cell repertoires in COVID-19. On the study more broadly: COVID-19 samples collected from the United States, Italy and Spain covered acute and convalescent phases. In each case, the material was cDNA or gDNA derived from T cells, B-cell-depleted T cells, or PBMCs.

Recovered status in Cohort 3 required two negative PCRs, clearance, or symptom resolution. Germline V gene data show CDR1 as KGHSH and CDR2 as LQKENI. Trimming took off 4 bases at V and 5 bases at J, with 14 bases between the two ends. CDR3 length: 14 residues. Authors' data handling: Cell counts per sample came from amplifying reference gene primers. The protocol was immunoSEQ multiplex PCR, while the TCRdb copy is restricted to in-frame clones and leaves out a portion. The V and J calls and the clone size are those of that table, but D and trimming were determined from the DNA. Of under 300,000 clones detected, approximately 90% appear once; the ten largest clones hold 1.5% to 2%.

The J gene is TRBJ1-2, the V gene TRBV18; D not certain. The sample was PBMCs or T cells enriched from blood (not recorded which). The sequence came from a woman between 18 and 29 years old who had recovered from COVID-19. The CDR3 loop reads CASSRSGNRYGYTF. The CDR3, as DNA: TGTGCCAGCTCACGATCGGGGAATAGGTATGGCTACACCTTC.